The 3 T cell receptor beta chains given below trace back to one sample, sequenced in a study of spatial heterogeneity in lung cancer. As to time point: sample taken at primary tumor resection. TCRs were sequenced from unsorted whole RNA of tumor, nontumor lung or PBMC. TCRdb analysed the 5' RACE reads with MiXCR anew, one entry per CDR3 protein. The profile covers 30,000 or so distinct CDR3 sequences, with 7.5% to 10% appearing a single time and around 36% taken by the ten largest. This sample comprised PBMCs, obtained at surgery. Receptor source: a female donor with early-stage non-small cell lung cancer.

This clonotype was counted many times. The chain is built from TRBV7-2 and TRBJ2-1; D is perhaps TRBD2 (6 bases). From germline, CDR1 is SGHTA and CDR2 FQGNSA. The CDR3 totals 17 residues. The V gene lost 1 base and the J gene lost 0 bases, with 13 bases spanning the gap. CDR3: CASSLVRGVSSYNEQFF. The CDR3, as DNA: TGTGCCAGCAGCTTAGTGCGGGGAGTCAGCTCCTACAATGAGCAGTTCTTC.

In this sample, this clonotype turned up a few times. The chain joins TRBV14 to TRBJ2-2; no clear D gene. CDR1 SGHDN and CDR2 FVKESK come from the germline V gene. The length of the CDR3 is 17 residues. V shed 4 bases and J shed 4 bases, with 19 bases lying between them. The CDR3: CASSLLNLRRSTGELFF. The CDR3 bases are TGTGCCAGCAGCCTCTTAAATTTAAGACGGAGCACCGGGGAGCTGTTTTTT.

The chain has TRBV21-1 and TRBJ2-7; the table calls TRBD2, which could not be checked here. TRBV21-1 corresponds to a pseudogene. This CDR3 has 14 amino acids. In DNA form, the CDR3 reads TGTGCCAGCAGCAAAATCGAGGGAGTCGGGGAGCAGTACGTC. As protein: CASSKIEGVGEQYV.